The next 7 T cell receptor beta chains were all read from a single sample in a study of CD8 T cells in Susac syndrome (dated 2019 in TCRdb). Library generation was performed with the immunoSEQ multiplex PCR assay. RNA was extracted using the RNeasy kit, and roughly 0.5 to 1 microgram was reverse transcribed with random hexamers. TCRdb's own reprocessing of the public reads used fastp at Q25 and MiXCR and kept productive beta chains. When rows share a CDR3 protein, they turn into one entry using the most common DNA and genes. The sample yields roughly 130,000 distinct CDR3 sequences; about 95% were counted once. Together, the top ten hold around 0.12% of the sample. Sequenced: CD4+ T cells from PBMCs. All receptors derive from a human donor in good health.

V is TRBV9 and J is TRBJ2-1; 8 bases map to TRBD2. CDR3 size: 16 residues. The V gene end was trimmed by 0 bases and the J gene end by 3 bases; junction bases not matched to a gene: 5. Germline V gives CDR1 SGDLS, CDR2 YYNGEE. CDR3 nucleotides: TGTGCCAGCAGCGTAGCTCAAGCGGGAGTCTACAATGAGCAGTTCTTC. Translation: CASSVAQAGVYNEQFF.

This chain connects TRBV5-1 to TRBJ2-7; 9 bases map to TRBD2. There are 15 residues in the CDR3. Losses at the gene ends were 4 bases for V and 2 bases for J; bases not matched to a gene: 7. Germline loops: CDR1 SGHRS, CDR2 YFSETQ. The CDR3 here is CASSPSAGGPYEQYF. CDR3 in DNA: TGCGCCAGCAGCCCCTCGGCGGGAGGGCCCTACGAGCAGTACTTC.

This chain joins TRBV7-2 and TRBJ2-7; TRBD1 aligns across 9 bases. Germline V lookup: CDR1 SGHTA, CDR2 FQGNSA. The J segment lost 9 bases and the V segment lost 5 bases, leaving 14 bases of the junction unmatched. This CDR3 has 15 residues. The CDR3 spells CASSPSGTGPSVQYF. The CDR3 nucleotides read TGTGCCAGCAGCCCATCCGGGACAGGGCCTAGTGTGCAGTACTTC.

V gene TRBV4-1 combines with J gene TRBJ2-3; possible D gene TRBD1, 7 bases. V lost 4 bases to trimming and J lost 2 bases, with 19 bases between them. The CDR3 has 17 amino acids. Germline V gene lookup returns CDR1 MGHRA and CDR2 YSYEKL. The CDR3 sequence: CASSPLPGGGPTDTQYF. The CDR3 coding sequence is TGCGCCAGCAGCCCACTACCAGGGGGAGGTCCCACAGATACGCAGTATTTT.

V usage is TRBV12-3 or TRBV12-4 and J usage is TRBJ1-1; D is possibly TRBD1 (6 bases). The length of the CDR3 is 14 residues. Trimming pared 5 bases from V and 4 bases from J, leaving 14 bases between. CDR3 in amino acids: CASSAEGVSTEAFF. The DNA for the CDR3 is TGTGCCAGCAGTGCCGAGGGGGTTAGCACTGAAGCTTTCTTT.

The chain combines TRBV27 with TRBJ2-6; D is unresolved. The CDR3 is 14 amino acids. Germline V gives CDR1 MNHEY, CDR2 SMNVEV (reference sequence). Trimming removed 1 base at V and 4 bases at J, with 5 bases between. The CDR3: CASSLLQGANVLTF. The DNA for the CDR3 is TGTGCCAGCAGTTTATTGCAGGGGGCCAACGTCCTGACTTTC.

Only one count was recorded for this clonotype. The gene calls are TRBV19 and TRBJ2-7; D possibly matches TRBD1 or TRBD2 (5 bases each). The CDR3 is made up of 13 amino acids. Germline V lookup: CDR1 LNHDA, CDR2 SQIVND (reference sequence). V was clipped by 4 bases and J by 3 bases, with 10 bases between them. Here the CDR3 reads CASSKGRYYEQYF. The CDR3 DNA sequence: TGTGCCAGTAGTAAGGGACGTTACTACGAGCAGTACTTC.